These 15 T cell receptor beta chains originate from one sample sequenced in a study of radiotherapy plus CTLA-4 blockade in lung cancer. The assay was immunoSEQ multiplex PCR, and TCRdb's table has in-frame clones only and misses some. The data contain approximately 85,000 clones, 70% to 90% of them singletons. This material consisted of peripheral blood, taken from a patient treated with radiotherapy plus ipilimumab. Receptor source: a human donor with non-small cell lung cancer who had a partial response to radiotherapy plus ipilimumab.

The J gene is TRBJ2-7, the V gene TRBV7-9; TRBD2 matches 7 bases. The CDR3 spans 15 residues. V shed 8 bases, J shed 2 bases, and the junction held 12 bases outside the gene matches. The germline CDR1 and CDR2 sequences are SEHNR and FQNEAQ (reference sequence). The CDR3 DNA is TGTGCCAGCTCTTCCGGACTAGAGTTCCCCTACGAGCAGTACTTC. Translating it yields CASSSGLEFPYEQYF.

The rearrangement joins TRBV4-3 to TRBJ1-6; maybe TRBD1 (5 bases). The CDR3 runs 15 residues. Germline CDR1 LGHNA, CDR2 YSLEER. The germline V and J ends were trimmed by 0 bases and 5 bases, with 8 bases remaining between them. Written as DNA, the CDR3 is TGCGCCAGCAGCCAAGAGGGGGGGAATAATTCACCCCTCCACTTT. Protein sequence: CASSQEGGNNSPLHF.

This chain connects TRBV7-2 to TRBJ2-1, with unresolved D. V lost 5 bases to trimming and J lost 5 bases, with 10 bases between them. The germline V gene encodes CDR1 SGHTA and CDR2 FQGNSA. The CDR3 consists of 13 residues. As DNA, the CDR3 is TGTGCCAGCAGCATGACAATCGACAATGAGCAGTTCTTC. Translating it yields CASSMTIDNEQFF.

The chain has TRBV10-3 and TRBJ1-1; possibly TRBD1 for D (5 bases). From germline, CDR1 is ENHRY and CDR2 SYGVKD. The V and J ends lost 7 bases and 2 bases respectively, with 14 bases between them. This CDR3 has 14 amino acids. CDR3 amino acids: CAITRDSRNTEAFF. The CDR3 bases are TGTGCCATCACCCGGGACTCTCGAAACACTGAAGCTTTCTTT.

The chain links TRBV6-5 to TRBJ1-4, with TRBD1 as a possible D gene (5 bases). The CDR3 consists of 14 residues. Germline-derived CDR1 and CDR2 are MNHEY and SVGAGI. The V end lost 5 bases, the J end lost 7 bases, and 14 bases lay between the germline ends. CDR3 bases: TGTGCCAGCAGTCAAAGCGGGGGGAGTGAAAAACTGTTTTTT. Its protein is CASSQSGGSEKLFF.

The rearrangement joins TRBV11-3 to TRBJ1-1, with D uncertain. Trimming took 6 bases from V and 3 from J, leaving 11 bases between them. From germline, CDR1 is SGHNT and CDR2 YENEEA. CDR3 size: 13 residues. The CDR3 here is CASSSPQDTEAFF. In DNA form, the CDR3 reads TGTGCCAGCAGTTCCCCCCAGGACACTGAAGCTTTCTTT.

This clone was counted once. In DNA form, the CDR3 reads TGTGCCAGCAGTTTATACGGACAGGGGCAGTACGTC. Translated: CASSLYGQGQYV. The chain couples TRBV28 to TRBJ2-7; 8 positions agree with TRBD1. The ends lost 1 base at V and 9 bases at J; junction bases unmatched: 2. Germline V lookup: CDR1 MDHEN, CDR2 SYDVKM. There are 12 residues in the CDR3.

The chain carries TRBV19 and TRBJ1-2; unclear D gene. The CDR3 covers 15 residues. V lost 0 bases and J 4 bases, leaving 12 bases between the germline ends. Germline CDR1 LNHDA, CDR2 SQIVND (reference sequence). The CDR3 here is CASSIDLARSYGYTF. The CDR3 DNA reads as TGTGCCAGTAGTATAGATCTTGCGAGAAGCTATGGCTACACCTTC.

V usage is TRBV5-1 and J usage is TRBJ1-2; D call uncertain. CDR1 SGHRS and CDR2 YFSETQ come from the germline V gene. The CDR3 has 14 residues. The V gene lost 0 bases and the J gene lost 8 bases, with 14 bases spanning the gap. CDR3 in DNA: TGCGCCAGCAGCTTGGCCGAGCTCACTGTCGGCTACACCTTC. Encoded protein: CASSLAELTVGYTF.

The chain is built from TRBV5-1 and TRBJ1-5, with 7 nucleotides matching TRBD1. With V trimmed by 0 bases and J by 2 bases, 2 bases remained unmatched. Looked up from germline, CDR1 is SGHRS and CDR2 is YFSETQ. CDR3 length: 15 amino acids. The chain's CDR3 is CASSLEGTGNQPQHF. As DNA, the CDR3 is TGCGCCAGCAGCTTGGAGGGGACAGGCAATCAGCCCCAGCATTTT. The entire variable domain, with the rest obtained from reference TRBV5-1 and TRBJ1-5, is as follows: KAGVTQTPRYLIKTRGQQVTLSCSPISGHRSVSWYQQTPGQGLQFLFEYFSETQRNKGNFPGRFSGRQFSNSRSEMNVSTLELGDSALYLCASSLEGTGNQPQHFGDGTRLSIL.

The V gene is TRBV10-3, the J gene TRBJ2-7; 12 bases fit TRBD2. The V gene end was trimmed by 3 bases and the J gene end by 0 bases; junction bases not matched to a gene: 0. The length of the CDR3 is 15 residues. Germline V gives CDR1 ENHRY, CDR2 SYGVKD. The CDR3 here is CAISELAGGSYEQYF. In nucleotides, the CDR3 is TGTGCCATCAGTGAACTAGCGGGGGGCTCCTACGAGCAGTACTTC.

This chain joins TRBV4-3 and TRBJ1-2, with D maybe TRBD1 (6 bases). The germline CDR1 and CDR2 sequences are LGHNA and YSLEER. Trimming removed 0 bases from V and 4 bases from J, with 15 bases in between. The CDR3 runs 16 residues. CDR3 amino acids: CASSQDSAGAGYGYTF. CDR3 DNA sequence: TGCGCCAGCAGCCAAGATTCGGCAGGGGCGGGCTATGGCTACACCTTC.

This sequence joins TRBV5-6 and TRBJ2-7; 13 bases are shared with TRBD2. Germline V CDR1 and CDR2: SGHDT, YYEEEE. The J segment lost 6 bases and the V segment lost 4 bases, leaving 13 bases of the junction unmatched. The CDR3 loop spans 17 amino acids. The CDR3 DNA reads TGTGCCAGCAGCGGGCGTTGGGGACTAGCGGGAAGGACCGAGCAGTACTTC. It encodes CASSGRWGLAGRTEQYF. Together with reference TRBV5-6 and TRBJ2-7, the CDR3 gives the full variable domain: DAGVTQSPTHLIKTRGQQVTLRCSPKSGHDTVSWYQQALGQGPQFIFQYYEEEERQRGNFPDRFSGHQFPNYSSELNVNALLLGDSALYLCASSGRWGLAGRTEQYFGPGTRLTVT.

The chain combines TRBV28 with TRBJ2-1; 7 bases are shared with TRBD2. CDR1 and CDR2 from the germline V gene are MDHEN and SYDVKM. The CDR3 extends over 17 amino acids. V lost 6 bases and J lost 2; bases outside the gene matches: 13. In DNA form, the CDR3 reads TGTGCCAGCAGCCACACACGTTCTAGCGGAACCTACAATGAGCAGTTCTTC. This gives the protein CASSHTRSSGTYNEQFF.

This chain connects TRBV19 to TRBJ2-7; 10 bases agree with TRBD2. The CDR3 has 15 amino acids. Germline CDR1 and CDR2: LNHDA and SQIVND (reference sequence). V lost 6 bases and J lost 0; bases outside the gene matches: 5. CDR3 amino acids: CASRVASGGSYEQYF. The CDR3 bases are TGTGCCAGTAGGGTAGCTAGCGGGGGCTCCTACGAGCAGTACTTC.